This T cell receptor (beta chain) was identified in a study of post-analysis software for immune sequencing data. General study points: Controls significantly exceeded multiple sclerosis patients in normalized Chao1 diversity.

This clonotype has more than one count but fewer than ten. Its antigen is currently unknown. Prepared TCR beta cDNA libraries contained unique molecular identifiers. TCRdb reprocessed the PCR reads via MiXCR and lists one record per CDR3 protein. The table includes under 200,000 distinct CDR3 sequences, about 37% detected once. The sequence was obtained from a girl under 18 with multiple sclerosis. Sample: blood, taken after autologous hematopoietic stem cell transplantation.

DNA for the CDR3: TGTGCCAGCAGCCGACGATCTAGCGGGAGTCAGTTCTTC. This gives the protein CASSRRSSGSQFF. The chain couples TRBV13 to TRBJ2-1; 10 bases agree with TRBD2. The CDR3 runs to 13 residues. V lost 5 bases to trimming and J lost 13 bases; unmatched junction nucleotides: 8. Germline V gene data show CDR1 as PRHDT and CDR2 as FYEKMQ (reference sequence).